A selection of T cell receptor beta chains follows, all from one sample in a study of cytomegalovirus exposure and HLA in healthy donors. Sequencing was performed with immunoSEQ multiplex PCR; in TCRdb, only in-frame clones are kept and a portion is missing. The repertoire consists of about 95,000 clones, with 76% occurring once and the leading ten covering roughly 4.8%. Specimen: PBMCs. All receptors come from a young man in good health and CMV-seropositive. Both conserved end residues are part of each CDR3. D genes are given only for firm matches. Size is stated for part of the rows, as once, few or many counts, or as a class when the clone is expanded.

d_call j_call v_call clone_size cdr3_aa cdr3_nt
- TRBJ2-5 TRBV14 - CASSQGGPARETQYF TGTGCCAGCAGCCAAGGAGGCCCCGCCCGGGAGACCCAGTACTTC
- TRBJ1-4 TRBV6-5 few CASRTGQTNEKLFF TGTGCCAGCAGGACTGGACAGACTAATGAAAAACTGTTTTTT
TRBD2 TRBJ2-1 TRBV6-1 few CATSMTSGSYNEQFF TGTGCCACCTCTATGACTAGCGGGTCTTACAATGAGCAGTTCTTC
TRBD1 TRBJ1-1 TRBV7-3 - CASSFTGGGEAFF TGTGCCAGCAGCTTTACAGGGGGGGGTGAAGCTTTCTTT
- TRBJ1-5 TRBV19 - CASSIGQYSNQPQHF TGTGCCAGTAGTATTGGACAGTATAGCAATCAGCCCCAGCATTTT
- TRBJ1-2 TRBV2 - CASGGQPLYGYTF TGTGCCAGCGGTGGACAGCCCCTCTATGGCTACACCTTC
TRBD2 TRBJ2-5 TRBV4-2 few CASSLTSGGVQETQYF TGTGCCAGCAGCCTCACCAGCGGGGGGGTCCAAGAGACCCAGTACTTC
TRBD2 TRBJ2-3 TRBV29-1 once CSSRRASGSGTDTQYF TGCAGCTCACGGCGGGCTAGCGGGAGTGGCACAGATACGCAGTATTTT
TRBD2 TRBJ2-7 TRBV6-1 few CASSDAGGLGYEQYF TGTGCCAGCAGTGATGCGGGGGGTCTGGGGTACGAGCAGTACTTC
- TRBJ1-1 TRBV5-1 - CASSPGGNANTEAFF TGCGCCAGCAGCCCTGGCGGAAATGCGAACACTGAAGCTTTCTTT
- TRBJ2-5 TRBV6-5 - CASRNSQETQYF TGTGCCAGCAGGAACAGTCAAGAGACCCAGTACTTC
TRBD2 TRBJ2-3 TRBV19 - CASSKGTSGVTDTQYF TGTGCCAGTAGTAAGGGAACTAGCGGGGTGACAGATACGCAGTATTTT
TRBD1 TRBJ1-2 TRBV5-5 - CASSLGYRQGTYGYTF TGTGCCAGCAGCTTGGGGTATAGACAGGGGACCTATGGCTACACCTTC
- TRBJ1-3 TRBV19 - CASTRDTLYSGNTIYF TGTGCCAGTACCCGGGACACCTTATACTCTGGAAACACCATATATTTT
- TRBJ1-5 TRBV5-5 - CASSLYRGGNQPQHF TGTGCCAGCAGCTTATACCGGGGGGGCAATCAGCCCCAGCATTTT
- TRBJ2-1 TRBV27 - CASSPPGLREQFF TGTGCCAGCAGTCCCCCCGGGTTGCGTGAGCAGTTCTTC
TRBD1 TRBJ1-1 TRBV27 few CASTTYQTGGAEAFF TGTGCCAGCACCACATACCAAACAGGGGGCGCTGAAGCTTTCTTT
- TRBJ1-3 TRBV7-9 - CSSSLDSTGNTIYF TGTTCCAGCAGCCTGGACAGTACTGGAAACACCATATATTTT
TRBD2 TRBJ2-3 TRBV29-1 - CSVTGGELSTDTQYF TGCAGCGTTACGGGGGGGGAACTAAGCACAGATACGCAGTATTTT
- TRBJ1-2 TRBV28 once CASKEGGVGYGYTF TGTGCCAGCAAGGAGGGGGGGGTTGGGTATGGCTACACCTTC
- TRBJ2-7 TRBV6-1 - CASSYTPGGREQYF TGTGCCAGCAGCTATACCCCAGGGGGGCGCGAGCAGTACTTC
- TRBJ2-7 TRBV11-2 - CASSSSWGSWSEQYF TGTGCCAGCAGCTCCTCGTGGGGCTCCTGGTCTGAGCAGTACTTC
TRBD1 TRBJ1-2 TRBV10-3 - CAIVPTGDDGYTF TGTGCCATTGTGCCCACAGGGGACGATGGCTACACCTTC
TRBD1 TRBJ2-1 TRBV5-1 once CASSLEGQGLSEQFF TGCGCCAGCAGCTTGGAGGGACAGGGGTTAAGTGAGCAGTTCTTC
- TRBJ2-7 TRBV30 once CAWGALASRHSKQYF TGTGCCTGGGGAGCTCTAGCGAGCCGCCATAGTAAGCAGTACTTC
- TRBJ2-7 TRBV20-1 - CSARIGGEQYF TGCAGTGCTAGGATAGGGGGCGAGCAGTACTTC
- TRBJ1-4 TRBV4-1 - CASSQDREDEKLFF TGCGCCAGCAGCCAAGATCGAGAGGATGAAAAACTGTTTTTT
TRBD2 TRBJ2-7 TRBV27 - CASSSLLSGAQYYEQYF TGTGCCAGCAGTTCCCTACTTAGCGGGGCCCAATACTACGAGCAGTACTTC
- TRBJ1-2 TRBV4-1 - CASSQDHEEGFYGYTF TGCGCCAGCAGCCAAGATCACGAGGAAGGATTCTATGGCTACACCTTC
- TRBJ2-2 TRBV2 once CASSAVRANTGELFF TGTGCCAGCAGTGCGGTCAGGGCGAACACCGGGGAGCTGTTTTTT
TRBD1 TRBJ1-2 TRBV9 - CASKGGEGYTF TGTGCCAGCAAAGGGGGCGAAGGCTACACCTTC
- TRBJ2-7 TRBV15 - CATSRDLAREQYF TGTGCCACCAGCAGGGACCTAGCGCGCGAGCAGTACTTC
- TRBJ1-2 TRBV14 few CASSQDQDTYYGYTF TGTGCCAGCAGCCAAGATCAGGACACCTACTATGGCTACACCTTC
TRBD1 TRBJ2-5 TRBV5-6 - CASSPGDRSQETQYF TGTGCCAGCAGCCCAGGGGACAGGAGCCAAGAGACCCAGTACTTC
TRBD2 TRBJ2-3 TRBV11-2 - CASSLDVAGHSTDTQYF TGTGCCAGCAGCTTAGATGTAGCGGGGCATAGCACAGATACGCAGTATTTT
- TRBJ1-3 TRBV7-6 - CASSSTDGNTIYF TGTGCCAGCAGCTCGACAGACGGAAACACCATATATTTT
- TRBJ2-7 TRBV27 - CASSSGTSYEQYF TGTGCCAGCAGTTCCGGGACATCCTACGAGCAGTACTTC
TRBD1 TRBJ2-4 TRBV7-9 - CASSLPPAGGSTKNIQYF TGTGCCAGCAGCCTACCCCCCGCAGGGGGCTCAACCAAAAACATTCAGTACTTC
- TRBJ1-1 TRBV7-9 - CSSRWTGHGSSEAFF TGTTCCAGCAGATGGACGGGACACGGGTCATCTGAAGCTTTCTTT
TRBD1 TRBJ2-1 TRBV6-1 - CASRRTGSGDGEQFF TGTGCCAGCAGAAGGACAGGGTCAGGGGATGGTGAGCAGTTCTTC
- TRBJ2-3 TRBV6-4 - CASSEGATDTQYF TGTGCCAGCAGTGAGGGGGCCACAGATACGCAGTATTTT
- TRBJ2-1 TRBV4-1 - CASSLYGGLYNEQFF TGCGCCAGCAGCCTATATGGAGGGCTATACAATGAGCAGTTCTTC
- TRBJ2-1 TRBV27 - CASSLWAHSSSYNEQFF TGTGCCAGCAGTTTATGGGCCCACAGTTCCTCCTACAATGAGCAGTTCTTC
- TRBJ1-1 TRBV7-9 - CASSPRGAGDTEAFF TGTGCCAGCAGCCCGAGGGGGGCGGGGGACACTGAAGCTTTCTTT
- TRBJ2-5 TRBV5-1 once CASSVQATGGPETQYF TGCGCCAGCAGCGTCCAGGCGACAGGAGGCCCAGAGACCCAGTACTTC
- TRBJ2-7 TRBV7-9 - CASSLENRVHEQYF TGTGCCAGCAGCTTGGAAAACAGGGTCCACGAGCAGTACTTC
- TRBJ1-3 TRBV19 - CATRSEAPLNTIYF TGTGCCACTCGCTCGGAGGCCCCGTTAAACACCATATATTTT
- TRBJ1-1 TRBV6-1 - CASRNSNRLNTEAFF TGTGCCAGCAGGAACTCGAACAGGCTAAACACTGAAGCTTTCTTT
- TRBJ1-3 TRBV5-6 - CASSLRITQGGVNTIYF TGTGCCAGCAGCCTTCGAATAACACAGGGTGGCGTAAACACCATATATTTT
- TRBJ1-6 TRBV5-6 - CASSLITAPLHF TGTGCCAGCAGCTTGATTACGGCACCCCTCCACTTT
TRBD2 TRBJ2-5 TRBV5-8 - CASSLGLVGGQETQYF TGTGCCAGCAGCCTAGGACTAGTGGGAGGGCAAGAGACCCAGTACTTC